These T cell receptor beta chains were read from a single sample in a study of shared clonotypes between healthy human individuals. Assay: immunoSEQ multiplex PCR; the TCRdb copy retains only in-frame clones and omits some. The data hold over a million clones, with roughly 96% observed a single time. The specimen sequenced was naive CD4+ T cells sorted from blood. The receptors derive from a man aged 25-40 years in good health. The CDR3 runs from the conserved cysteine through the conserved F or W. The D gene is left open where the match is weak. Clone size appears in some rows only: once, few, many, or a class for an expanded clone.

clone_size,j_call,d_call,v_call,cdr3_aa,cdr3_nt
-,TRBJ2-7,-,TRBV9,CASSVAPSYEQYF,TGTGCCAGCAGCGTAGCCCCGTCCTACGAGCAGTACTTC
once,TRBJ2-1,TRBD1,TRBV11-2,CASSIDRARYNEQFF,TGTGCCAGCAGCATTGACAGGGCTCGATACAATGAGCAGTTCTTC
-,TRBJ1-5,-,TRBV4-3,CASSQEVRYRQSNQPQHF,TGCGCCAGCAGCCAAGAGGTGCGTTACAGACAAAGCAATCAGCCCCAGCATTTT
-,TRBJ2-3,TRBD2,TRBV14,CASSLRMTSGSHTDTQYF,TGTGCCAGCAGCCTCAGAATGACTAGCGGGAGCCACACAGATACGCAGTATTTT
-,TRBJ1-4,TRBD1,TRBV28,CASSNRGRGTNEKLFF,TGTGCCAGCTCTAACAGGGGGCGTGGAACTAATGAAAAACTGTTTTTT
-,TRBJ2-1,TRBD2,TRBV7-9,CASSPKVRGDWFF,TGTGCCAGCAGCCCGAAGGTACGGGGGGATTGGTTCTTC
-,TRBJ2-5,TRBD2,TRBV9,CASSVGTSGETQYF,TGTGCCAGCAGCGTAGGGACTAGCGGAGAGACCCAGTACTTC
-,TRBJ2-5,-,TRBV27,CASRTLGIWETQYF,TGTGCCAGCAGGACACTTGGGATATGGGAGACCCAGTACTTC
few,TRBJ1-1,-,TRBV5-1,CASSPNPGQSEAFF,TGCGCCAGCAGCCCAAACCCCGGACAGAGTGAAGCTTTCTTT
-,TRBJ2-3,-,TRBV6-1,CAINWGRRDTQYF,TGTGCCATAAATTGGGGGAGGAGGGATACGCAGTATTTT
-,TRBJ1-2,-,TRBV5-4,CASTGAWEYGYTF,TGTGCCAGCACGGGAGCCTGGGAATATGGCTACACCTTC
-,TRBJ2-5,-,TRBV23-1,CASSQSSDLQETQYF,TGCGCCAGCAGTCAATCGTCGGACCTCCAAGAGACCCAGTACTTC
-,TRBJ2-1,-,TRBV7-9,CASSLLVTAHPPYYNEQFF,TGTGCCAGCAGCTTATTGGTGACAGCGCACCCCCCCTATTACAATGAGCAGTTCTTC
-,TRBJ2-7,-,TRBV4-1,CASSQDGSRGGEQYF,TGCGCCAGCAGCCAAGATGGATCCAGGGGAGGCGAGCAGTACTTC
-,TRBJ2-7,-,TRBV4-1,CASSLEWARGPYEQYF,TGCGCCAGCAGCCTCGAATGGGCCAGGGGACCCTACGAGCAGTACTTC
-,TRBJ2-1,TRBD1,TRBV18,CASSPRDRVYNEQFF,TGTGCCAGCTCTCCCCGGGACAGGGTTTACAATGAGCAGTTCTTC
-,TRBJ2-3,-,TRBV5-4,CASSLGRKNTDTQYF,TGTGCCAGCAGCTTGGGCCGGAAAAACACAGATACGCAGTATTTT
-,TRBJ2-3,TRBD1,TRBV5-1,CASSPGQYSTDTQYF,TGCGCCAGCAGTCCGGGACAGTATAGCACAGATACGCAGTATTTT
-,TRBJ2-1,-,TRBV10-2,CASSAPYNEQFF,TGCGCCAGCAGTGCGCCTTACAATGAGCAGTTCTTC
-,TRBJ2-1,-,TRBV9,CASSVVPGSRGSEQFF,TGTGCCAGCAGCGTAGTCCCCGGGAGTAGGGGAAGTGAGCAGTTCTTC
-,TRBJ2-3,TRBD2,TRBV5-4,CASSTRASGSTDTQYF,TGTGCCAGCAGCACCCGGGCTAGCGGGAGCACAGATACGCAGTATTTT
-,TRBJ1-1,TRBD1,TRBV10-3,CATTGGTWTEAFF,TGTGCCACCACAGGGGGCACATGGACTGAAGCTTTCTTT
-,TRBJ1-2,-,TRBV19,CASSIGGQGLLYGYTF,TGTGCCAGTAGTATCGGAGGCCAGGGACTCCTCTATGGCTACACCTTC
-,TRBJ2-5,-,TRBV10-2,CASSQPGTQETQYF,TGCGCCAGCAGCCAACCCGGGACTCAAGAGACCCAGTACTTC
-,TRBJ2-5,TRBD1,TRBV11-2,CASSFVPDNQDRGETQYF,TGTGCCAGCAGCTTCGTCCCCGACAACCAAGACAGGGGAGAGACCCAGTACTTC
-,TRBJ1-2,-,TRBV2,CASSVDSEGYTF,TGTGCCAGCAGTGTCGACAGCGAAGGCTACACCTTC
-,TRBJ2-2,TRBD2,TRBV7-2,CASSSRPSGRAPGELFF,TGTGCCAGCAGCTCCAGACCTAGCGGGAGGGCCCCCGGGGAGCTGTTTTTT
-,TRBJ2-4,TRBD1,TRBV18,CASSPPRQGKDIQYF,TGTGCCAGCTCACCACCTAGACAGGGGAAGGACATTCAGTACTTC
-,TRBJ2-7,-,TRBV6-5,CASTDQSYEQYF,TGTGCCAGCACCGACCAATCCTACGAGCAGTACTTC
-,TRBJ2-3,TRBD2,TRBV10-3,CAISRGQRESDTQYF,TGTGCCATCAGTCGTGGCCAGCGGGAGTCAGATACGCAGTATTTT
-,TRBJ1-5,-,TRBV28,CASSLRKRDASRHF,TGTGCCAGCAGTTTGCGGAAAAGGGACGCCTCCCGGCATTTT
-,TRBJ1-4,-,TRBV15,CATSRGGDNEKLFF,TGTGCCACCAGCAGAGGAGGGGATAATGAAAAACTGTTTTTT
once,TRBJ1-1,-,TRBV7-9,CASSRDINTEAFF,TGTGCCAGCAGCAGGGATATAAACACTGAAGCTTTCTTT
once,TRBJ2-3,-,TRBV6-1,CASSLQGPDTQYF,TGTGCCAGCAGTCTTCAGGGGCCGGATACGCAGTATTTT
-,TRBJ1-3,-,TRBV9,CASSTPGGGNTIYF,TGTGCCAGCAGCACGCCAGGAGGTGGAAACACCATATATTTT
-,TRBJ2-3,TRBD1,TRBV7-2,CASSFSGTGSPDTQYF,TGTGCCAGCAGCTTTTCTGGGACAGGGTCCCCAGATACGCAGTATTTT
-,TRBJ2-1,-,TRBV5-4,CASSFGGRDYNEQFF,TGTGCCAGCAGCTTCGGAGGGCGGGATTACAATGAGCAGTTCTTC
-,TRBJ2-5,-,TRBV10-3,CATSDGSGETQYF,TGTGCCACCTCCGACGGCTCTGGAGAGACCCAGTACTTC
-,TRBJ1-2,-,TRBV6-1,CASSEQGNYGYTF,TGTGCCAGCAGTGAGCAGGGGAACTATGGCTACACCTTC
-,TRBJ2-1,-,TRBV7-2,CASSSRQGTYNEQFF,TGTGCCAGCAGCTCGAGGCAGGGTACCTACAATGAGCAGTTCTTC
-,TRBJ1-3,-,TRBV2,CASSVFPRTEGSGNTIYF,TGTGCCAGCAGTGTTTTCCCACGGACAGAAGGCTCTGGAAACACCATATATTTT
-,TRBJ1-1,-,TRBV6-1,CATSLRQGFPEAFF,TGTGCCACCTCCCTACGGCAGGGATTCCCTGAAGCTTTCTTT
-,TRBJ2-5,-,TRBV28,CASRQTQAQETQYF,TGTGCCAGCAGACAGACGCAGGCCCAAGAGACCCAGTACTTC
-,TRBJ2-7,-,TRBV21-1,CASSRGPGIYEQYF,TGTGCCAGCAGTCGAGGCCCAGGGATCTACGAGCAGTACTTC
once,TRBJ2-3,-,TRBV7-7,CASSAGYTDTQYF,TGTGCCAGCAGCGCTGGATACACAGATACGCAGTATTTT
-,TRBJ2-1,-,TRBV30,CAQGAHNEQFF,TGTGCCCAGGGAGCCCACAATGAGCAGTTCTTC
-,TRBJ2-3,TRBD2,TRBV25-1,CASSESGLAGTDTQYF,TGTGCCAGCAGTGAATCGGGGCTAGCGGGCACAGATACGCAGTATTTT
-,TRBJ2-7,-,TRBV18,CASSPPGGLGSYEQYF,TGTGCCAGCTCACCACCGGGGGGTCTCGGTAGCTACGAGCAGTACTTC
once,TRBJ1-5,-,TRBV4-1,CASSSTGQSNQPQHF,TGCGCCAGCAGCTCCACTGGGCAGAGCAATCAGCCCCAGCATTTT
-,TRBJ2-1,TRBD2,TRBV9,CASSLGGVAGDNEQFF,TGTGCCAGCAGCCTTGGGGGAGTAGCGGGGGACAATGAGCAGTTCTTC
-,TRBJ1-2,-,TRBV7-8,CASSLASGIQYGYTF,TGTGCCAGCAGCTTAGCGTCGGGGATACAGTATGGCTACACCTTC
-,TRBJ2-7,-,TRBV5-4,CASSGGGSYEQYF,TGTGCCAGCAGCGGAGGGGGTTCCTACGAGCAGTACTTC
-,TRBJ1-1,-,TRBV27,CASSLFPSNTEAFF,TGTGCCAGCAGTTTATTCCCCTCGAACACTGAAGCTTTCTTT